This TCR beta chain was captured by sequencing in a study of T cell responses to AZD1222 COVID-19 vaccine. On the study more broadly: Some second doses came at about 4 weeks and others at about 12 weeks; these were pooled. Study-level findings and limits: As reported, nearly half of all spike-specific TCRs target variant regions that are unmutated. Two AZD1222 administrations were followed by greater Spike-specific TCR breadth and depth.

The protocol was immunoSEQ multiplex PCR, while the TCRdb copy is restricted to in-frame clones and leaves out a portion. The sample has approximately 120,000 clones, about 89% seen once. As regards this clone: As yet, its antigen is unknown.

The sequencing here drew on peripheral blood, taken on day 0 of AZD1222 vaccination. This TCR was recovered from an adult in good health.

The chain's CDR3 is CTSSREGQAYYGYTF. CDR3 DNA sequence: TGCACCAGCAGCCGCGAGGGACAGGCCTATTATGGCTACACCTTC. The chain is built from TRBV1 and TRBJ1-2; the table's D gene call, TRBD1, was not cross checked with the DNA. TRBV1 is a pseudogene locus. The CDR3 runs to 15 residues.